This T cell receptor (beta chain) was observed in a study of OX40 agonist ivuxolimab in advanced cancers. About the study: Every patient in dose escalation had hepatocellular carcinoma, melanoma, renal cell or head and neck cancer. The study reported partial responses in three patients: one hepatocellular carcinoma, two cutaneous melanoma. Study-level findings and limits: CD8+ T cells (on average) carried more expanded clones than CD4+ T cells. Researchers did not determine the expanded peripheral T cells' antigen specificity.

This CDR3 has 13 amino acids. V was trimmed by 3 bases and J by 4 bases, leaving 5 bases between them. Germline V CDR1 and CDR2: SGDLS, YYNGEE. A remark on this clone: Its specificity is not known.

Libraries were prepared by immunoSEQ multiplex PCR; TCRdb keeps only in-frame clonotypes and omits some of them. This sample has tens of thousands of clones, with about 86% found just once. The V gene is TRBV9, the J gene TRBJ2-6; unclear D gene. This clonotype originated in an adult with an advanced solid tumor such as melanoma, head and neck, liver or kidney cancer. The sample was CD4+ or CD8+ T cells sorted from blood, taken in a trial of the OX40 agonist ivuxolimab. CDR3 DNA: TGTGCCAGCAGCGCGTTCGGGGCCAACGTCCTGACTTTC. Translated: CASSAFGANVLTF.